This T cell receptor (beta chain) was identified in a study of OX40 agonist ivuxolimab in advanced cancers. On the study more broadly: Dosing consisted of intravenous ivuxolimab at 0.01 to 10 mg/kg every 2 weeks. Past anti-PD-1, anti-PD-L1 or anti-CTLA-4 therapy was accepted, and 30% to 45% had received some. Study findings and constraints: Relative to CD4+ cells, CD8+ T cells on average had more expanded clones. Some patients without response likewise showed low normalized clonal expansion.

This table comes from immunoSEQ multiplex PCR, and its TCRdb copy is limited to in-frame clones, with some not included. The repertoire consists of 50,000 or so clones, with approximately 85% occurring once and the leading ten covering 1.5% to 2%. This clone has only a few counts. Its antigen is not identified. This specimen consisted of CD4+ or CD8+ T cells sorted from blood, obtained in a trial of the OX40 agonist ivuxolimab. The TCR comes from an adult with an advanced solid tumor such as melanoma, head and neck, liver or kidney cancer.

For the CDR3, the DNA is TGTGCTAGTGGTCCCCCCGGGACAGCCTTCTACGAGCAGTACTTC. Translating it yields CASGPPGTAFYEQYF. The chain has TRBV12-5 and TRBJ2-7; 7 bases align to TRBD1. Looked up from germline, CDR1 is LGHNT and CDR2 is FRNRAP. Losses at the gene ends were 5 bases for V and 3 bases for J; bases not matched to a gene: 10. The length of the CDR3 is 15 residues. Full variable domain (rest looked up from reference TRBV12-5 and TRBJ2-7): DARVTQTPRHKVTEMGQEVTMRCQPILGHNTVFWYRQTMMQGLELLAYFRNRAPLDDSGMPKDRFSAEMPDATLATLKIQPSEPRDSAVYFCASGPPGTAFYEQYFGPGTRLTVT.